The 7 T cell receptor beta chains in this list originate from one sample, sequenced in a study of blood T cell repertoires in COVID-19. Clones were read by immunoSEQ multiplex PCR, and TCRdb kept only the in-frame ones, dropping some. The sample yields approximately 150,000 clones, around 90% seen once. The sequencing input was peripheral blood. These receptors all stem from a woman aged 80 or over with COVID-19, enrolled during active disease.

The chain links TRBV7-9 to TRBJ2-1, with D perhaps matching TRBD1 (6 bases). Germline V CDR1 and CDR2: SEHNR, FQNEAQ (reference sequence). CDR3 length equals 14 residues. The ends were cut back, 3 bases at V and 3 bases at J, with 9 bases in the middle. CDR3 coding DNA: TGTGCCAGCAGCTTGACAGGAATCTACAATGAGCAGTTCTTC. Its translation: CASSLTGIYNEQFF.

This clone occurred once. The chain is built from TRBV27 and TRBJ1-2; no reliable D call. Germline V CDR1 and CDR2: MNHEY, SMNVEV (reference sequence). CDR3 size: 11 residues. V was pared by 4 bases and J by 8 bases, with 8 bases between. CDR3 sequence (DNA): TGTGCCAGCAGTTCGCATAGAGGCTACACCTTC. Encoded protein: CASSSHRGYTF.

The rearrangement joins TRBV14 to TRBJ1-4, with unresolved D. V lost 0 bases and J lost 7, with 12 bases in between. CDR3 length equals 15 residues. From germline, CDR1 is SGHDN and CDR2 FVKESK. CDR3: CASSQDRGMGEKLFF. In nucleotides, the CDR3 is TGTGCCAGCAGCCAAGATCGGGGAATGGGTGAAAAACTGTTTTTT.

The gene calls are TRBV12-3 or TRBV12-4 and TRBJ2-2; TRBD2 might be the D (5 bases). The length of the CDR3 is 13 residues. V was pared by 1 base and J by 5 bases, with 5 bases between. CDR3 in amino acids: CASSLGETGELFF. In nucleotides, the CDR3 is TGTGCCAGCAGTTTAGGGGAGACCGGGGAGCTGTTTTTT.

The V call is TRBV24-1, the J call TRBJ1-5; 7 bases are shared with TRBD1. The germline CDR1 and CDR2 sequences are KGHDR and SFDVKD. The length of the CDR3 is 14 residues. The V and J ends lost 3 bases and 6 bases, in that order; junction bases with no gene match: 4. The DNA of the CDR3 is TGTGCCACCAGTGATAGGGCAGGGGGTCAGCCCCAGCATTTT. Translated: CATSDRAGGQPQHF.

The chain links TRBV19 to TRBJ2-5; D is perhaps TRBD2 (6 bases). From germline, CDR1 is LNHDA and CDR2 SQIVND (reference sequence). Trimming took off 1 base at V and 1 base at J, with 10 bases between the two ends. This CDR3 has 15 amino acids. The CDR3 DNA is TGTGCCAGTAGTATAGGGGCGGGACCCCAAGAGACCCAGTACTTC. As protein: CASSIGAGPQETQYF.

Concerning this clone: The sample contains more than one DNA sequence encoding this CDR3. The chain employs TRBV6-5 and TRBJ1-1; D may be TRBD1 (5 bases). Germline-derived CDR1 and CDR2 are MNHEY and SVGAGI. The CDR3 runs 14 residues. V lost 2 bases and J 1 base, leaving 8 bases between the germline ends. CDR3 protein: CASSYGDRNTEAFF. In DNA, the CDR3 is TGTGCCAGCAGTTACGGCGACAGGAACACTGAAGCTTTCTTT.